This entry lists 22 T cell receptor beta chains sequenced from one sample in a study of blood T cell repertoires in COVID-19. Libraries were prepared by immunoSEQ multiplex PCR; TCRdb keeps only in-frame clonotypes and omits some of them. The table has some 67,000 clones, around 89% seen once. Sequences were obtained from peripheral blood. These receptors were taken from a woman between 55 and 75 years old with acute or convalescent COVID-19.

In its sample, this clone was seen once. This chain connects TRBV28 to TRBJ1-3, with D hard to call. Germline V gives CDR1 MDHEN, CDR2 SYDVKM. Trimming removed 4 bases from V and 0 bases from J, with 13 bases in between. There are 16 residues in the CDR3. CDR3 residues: CASSSAGRTSGNTIYF. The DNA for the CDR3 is TGTGCCAGCAGTTCCGCGGGCCGCACCTCTGGAAACACCATATATTTT.

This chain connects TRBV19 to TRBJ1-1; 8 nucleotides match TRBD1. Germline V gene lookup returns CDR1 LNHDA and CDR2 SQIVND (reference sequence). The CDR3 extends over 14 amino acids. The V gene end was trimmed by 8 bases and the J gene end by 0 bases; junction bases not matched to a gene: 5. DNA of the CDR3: TGTGCCAGTTTCCGGACAGGGTTGAACACTGAAGCTTTCTTT. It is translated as CASFRTGLNTEAFF.

The CDR3: CASSSPPGGLVTGELFF. The CDR3 coding sequence is TGTGCCAGCAGCTCCCCACCAGGGGGGTTAGTCACCGGGGAGCTGTTTTTT. The V gene is TRBV11-3, the J gene TRBJ2-2; D possibly corresponds to TRBD1 (7 bases). V was clipped by 4 bases and J by 4 bases, with 19 bases between them. Per germline, CDR1 SGHNT and CDR2 YENEEA. The CDR3 extends over 17 amino acids.

The CDR3 loop reads CASSFSSYEQYV. The CDR3 DNA is TGTGCCAGCAGTTTCAGTTCCTACGAGCAGTACGTC. The chain combines TRBV28 with TRBJ2-7; no clear D gene. Trimming took off 3 bases at V and 1 base at J, with 4 bases between the two ends. The CDR3 loop spans 12 amino acids. Germline assignment: CDR1 MDHEN and CDR2 SYDVKM.

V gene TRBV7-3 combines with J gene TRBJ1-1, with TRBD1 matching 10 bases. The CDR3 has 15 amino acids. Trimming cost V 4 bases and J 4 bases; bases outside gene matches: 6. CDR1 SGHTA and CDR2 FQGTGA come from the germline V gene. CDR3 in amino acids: CASSSTGGGFTEAFF. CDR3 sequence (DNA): TGTGCCAGCAGCTCGACAGGGGGCGGATTCACTGAAGCTTTCTTT.

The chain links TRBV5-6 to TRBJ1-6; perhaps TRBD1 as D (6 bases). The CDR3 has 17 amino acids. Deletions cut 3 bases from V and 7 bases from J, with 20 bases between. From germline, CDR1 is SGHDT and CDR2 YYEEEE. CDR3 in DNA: TGTGCCAGCAGCTGGCTGTCGTCAGGGGTGGCCAATTCACCCCTCCACTTT. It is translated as CASSWLSSGVANSPLHF.

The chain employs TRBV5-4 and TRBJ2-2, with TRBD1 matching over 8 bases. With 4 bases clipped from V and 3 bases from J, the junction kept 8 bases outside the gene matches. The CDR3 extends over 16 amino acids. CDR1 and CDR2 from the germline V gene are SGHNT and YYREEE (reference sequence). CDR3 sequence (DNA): TGTGCCAGCAGCCTAGGGGACAGGTGGGACACCGGGGAGCTGTTTTTT. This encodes CASSLGDRWDTGELFF.

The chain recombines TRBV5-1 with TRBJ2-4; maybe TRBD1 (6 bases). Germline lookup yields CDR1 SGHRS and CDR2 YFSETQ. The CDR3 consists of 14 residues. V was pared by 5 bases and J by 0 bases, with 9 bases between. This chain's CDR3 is CASSPGAAKNIQYF. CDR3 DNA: TGCGCCAGCAGTCCAGGGGCAGCCAAAAACATTCAGTACTTC.

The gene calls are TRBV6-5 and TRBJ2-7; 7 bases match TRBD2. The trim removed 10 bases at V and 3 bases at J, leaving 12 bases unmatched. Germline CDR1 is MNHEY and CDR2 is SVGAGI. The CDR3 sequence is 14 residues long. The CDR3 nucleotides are TGTGCCACCTCGAGGGGAGGGAAGGTCTACGAGCAGTACGTC. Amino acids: CATSRGGKVYEQYV.

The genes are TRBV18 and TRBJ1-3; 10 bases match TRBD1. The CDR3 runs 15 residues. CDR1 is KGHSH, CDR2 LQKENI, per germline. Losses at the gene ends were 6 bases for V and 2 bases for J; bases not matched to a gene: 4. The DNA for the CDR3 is TGTGCCAGCTCCTCCGGGACAGGGGCTGGAAACACCATATATTTT. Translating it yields CASSSGTGAGNTIYF. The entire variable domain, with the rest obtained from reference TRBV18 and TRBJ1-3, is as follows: NAGVMQNPRHLVRRRGQEARLRCSPMKGHSHVYWYRQLPEEGLKFMVYLQKENIIDESGMPKERFSAEFPKEGPSILRIQQVVRGDSAAYFCASSSGTGAGNTIYFGEGSWLTVV.

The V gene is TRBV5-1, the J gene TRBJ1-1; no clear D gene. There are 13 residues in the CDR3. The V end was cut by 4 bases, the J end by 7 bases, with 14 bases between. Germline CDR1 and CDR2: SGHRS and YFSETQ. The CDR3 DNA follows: TGCGCCAGCAGCACAGCCGGGAACTATGAAGCTTTCTTT. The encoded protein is CASSTAGNYEAFF.

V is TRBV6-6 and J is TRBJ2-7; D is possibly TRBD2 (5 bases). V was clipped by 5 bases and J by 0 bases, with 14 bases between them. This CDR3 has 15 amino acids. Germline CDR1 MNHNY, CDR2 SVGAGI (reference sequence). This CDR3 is CASSRTSGSSYEQYV. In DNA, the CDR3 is TGTGCCAGCAGTAGAACTAGTGGTAGCTCCTACGAGCAGTACGTC.

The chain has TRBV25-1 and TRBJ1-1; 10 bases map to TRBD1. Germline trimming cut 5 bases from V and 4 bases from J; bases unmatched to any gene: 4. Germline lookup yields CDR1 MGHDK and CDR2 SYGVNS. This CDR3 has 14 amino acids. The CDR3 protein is CASSRTGGFTEAFF. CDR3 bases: TGTGCCAGCAGTCGGACAGGGGGTTTCACTGAAGCTTTCTTT. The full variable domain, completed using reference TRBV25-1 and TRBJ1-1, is EADIYQTPRYLVIGTGKKITLECSQTMGHDKMYWYQQDPGMELHLIHYSYGVNSTEKGDLSSESTVSRIRTEHFPLTLESARPSHTSQYLCASSRTGGFTEAFFGQGTRLTVV.

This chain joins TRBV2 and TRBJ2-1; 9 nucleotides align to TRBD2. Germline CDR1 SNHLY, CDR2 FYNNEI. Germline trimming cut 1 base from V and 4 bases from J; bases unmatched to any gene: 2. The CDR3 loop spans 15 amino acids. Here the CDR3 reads CASSEGLAEYNEQFF. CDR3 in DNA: TGTGCCAGCAGTGAAGGACTAGCGGAATACAATGAGCAGTTCTTC.

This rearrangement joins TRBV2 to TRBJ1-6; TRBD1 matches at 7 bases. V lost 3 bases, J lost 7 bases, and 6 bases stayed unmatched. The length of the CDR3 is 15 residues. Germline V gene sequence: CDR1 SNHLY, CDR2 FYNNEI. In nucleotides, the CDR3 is TGTGCCAGCAGTGAGATGACAGGGCGGAATTCACCCCTCCACTTT. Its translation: CASSEMTGRNSPLHF.

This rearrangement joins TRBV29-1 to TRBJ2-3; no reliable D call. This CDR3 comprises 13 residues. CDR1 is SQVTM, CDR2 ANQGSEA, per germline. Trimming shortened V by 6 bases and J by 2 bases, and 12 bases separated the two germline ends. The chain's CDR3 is CSVLQEDTDTQYF. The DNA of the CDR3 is TGCAGCGTATTACAAGAGGACACAGATACGCAGTATTTT.

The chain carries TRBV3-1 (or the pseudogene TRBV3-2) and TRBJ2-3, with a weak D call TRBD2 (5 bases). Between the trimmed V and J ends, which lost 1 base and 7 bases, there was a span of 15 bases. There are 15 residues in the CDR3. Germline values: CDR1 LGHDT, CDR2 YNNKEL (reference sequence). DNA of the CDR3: TGTGCCAGCAGCCAAGGTAGGAGGCCCCCGAATACGCAGTATTTT. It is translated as CASSQGRRPPNTQYF.

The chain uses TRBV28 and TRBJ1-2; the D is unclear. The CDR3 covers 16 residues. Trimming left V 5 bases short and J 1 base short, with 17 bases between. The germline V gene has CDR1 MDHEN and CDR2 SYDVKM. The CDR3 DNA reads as TGTGCCAGCAGTCCCGGAAGATTCCGACTTAACTATGGCTACACCTTC. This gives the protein CASSPGRFRLNYGYTF.

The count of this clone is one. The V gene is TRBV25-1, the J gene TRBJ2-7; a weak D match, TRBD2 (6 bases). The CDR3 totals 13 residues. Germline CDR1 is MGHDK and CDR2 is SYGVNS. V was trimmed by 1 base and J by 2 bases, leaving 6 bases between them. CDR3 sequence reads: CASSESGAYEQYV. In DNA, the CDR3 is TGTGCCAGCAGTGAATCGGGGGCCTACGAGCAGTACGTC.

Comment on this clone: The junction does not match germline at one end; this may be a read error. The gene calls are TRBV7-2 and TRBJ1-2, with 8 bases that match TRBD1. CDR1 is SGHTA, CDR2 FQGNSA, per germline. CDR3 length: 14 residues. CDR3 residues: CASSLAGGADGYTF. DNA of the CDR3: TGTGCCAGCAGCCTAGCAGGGGGCGCGGATGGCTACACCTTC.

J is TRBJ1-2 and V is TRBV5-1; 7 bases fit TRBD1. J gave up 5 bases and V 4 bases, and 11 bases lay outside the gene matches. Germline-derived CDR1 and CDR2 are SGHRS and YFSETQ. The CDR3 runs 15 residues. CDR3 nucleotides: TGCGCCAGCAGCGTAGGGGACAGAAATTCTTATGGCTACACCTTC. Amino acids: CASSVGDRNSYGYTF.

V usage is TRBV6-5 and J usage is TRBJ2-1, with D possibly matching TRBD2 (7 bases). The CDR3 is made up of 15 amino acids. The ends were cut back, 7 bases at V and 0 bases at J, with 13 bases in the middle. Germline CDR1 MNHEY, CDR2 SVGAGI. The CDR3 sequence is CASKGGGSSYNEQFF. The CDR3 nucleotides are TGTGCCAGCAAGGGGGGAGGGAGCTCCTACAATGAGCAGTTCTTC.